These 20 T cell receptor beta chains share one sample of origin, sequenced in a study of OX40 agonist ivuxolimab in advanced cancers. Method: immunoSEQ multiplex PCR; TCRdb's copy keeps in-frame clones and lacks some. The table includes roughly 26,000 clones, almost 90% detected once. The starting material was CD4+ or CD8+ T cells sorted from blood, obtained in a trial of the OX40 agonist ivuxolimab. The receptors were sampled from an adult with an advanced solid tumor such as melanoma, head and neck, liver or kidney cancer.

The genes are TRBV2 and TRBJ1-1; D remains unclear. CDR3 size: 15 residues. Trimming stripped 1 base from V and 1 base from J, with 10 bases between. The germline V gene encodes CDR1 SNHLY and CDR2 FYNNEI. The DNA for the CDR3 is TGTGCCAGCAGTGAAGACGGGCAGGAGAACACTGAAGCTTTCTTT. Protein product: CASSEDGQENTEAFF.

The V and J genes are TRBV7-9 and TRBJ2-1; 8 positions agree with TRBD1. V lost 2 bases, J lost 6 bases, and 6 bases stayed unmatched. The CDR3 is 15 amino acids. The germline V gene has CDR1 SEHNR and CDR2 FQNEAQ (reference sequence). The DNA for the CDR3 is TGTGCCAGCAGCTTATTCCAGGGGGCCGGCAATGAGCAGTTCTTC. It encodes CASSLFQGAGNEQFF.

In this sample, this clone turned up a few times. The chain has TRBV28 and TRBJ2-1, with D possibly TRBD1 on 7 matching bases. Deletions cut 6 bases from V and 8 bases from J, with 26 bases between. Germline V CDR1 and CDR2: MDHEN, SYDVKM. This CDR3 has 17 amino acids. CDR3 amino acids: CASSHGQVGGGLDEQFF. CDR3 nucleotides: TGTGCCAGCAGCCACGGACAGGTCGGGGGAGGACTCGATGAGCAGTTCTTC.

The V and J genes are TRBV5-6 and TRBJ2-2, with D unresolved. Germline values: CDR1 SGHDT, CDR2 YYEEEE. V lost 2 bases and J lost 5, with 16 bases in between. This CDR3 has 16 residues. The CDR3 DNA is TGTGCCAGCAGCTTCCTGGGAACCGTATCGACCGGGGAGCTGTTTTTT. This encodes CASSFLGTVSTGELFF.

The rearrangement uses TRBV5-1 and TRBJ1-1, with a weak D call TRBD1 (5 bases). Germline CDR1 SGHRS, CDR2 YFSETQ. V lost 4 bases and J 6 bases, leaving 10 bases between the germline ends. This CDR3 has 12 amino acids. CDR3 sequence reads: CASSAGTPEAFF. The DNA for the CDR3 is TGCGCCAGCAGCGCAGGGACCCCTGAAGCTTTCTTT.

The CDR3 sequence is CASSLMNTEAFF. The CDR3 bases are TGTGCCAGCAGCTTAATGAACACTGAAGCTTTCTTT. The chain uses TRBV7-2 and TRBJ1-1; the D is unclear. V dropped 2 bases and J dropped 0 bases, with 1 base sitting between them. CDR1 is SGHTA, CDR2 FQGNSA, per germline. The CDR3 runs 12 residues.

This clone was seen only a few times. The rearrangement links TRBV29-1 to TRBJ1-2; 7 nucleotides align to TRBD1. After removal of 5 bases from V and 3 bases from J, the junction contained 3 bases not matched to a gene. Germline values: CDR1 SQVTM, CDR2 ANQGSEA. The CDR3 contains 12 residues. CDR3 protein: CSVLGQDYGYTF. The CDR3 region has the DNA TGCAGCGTTCTAGGACAGGACTATGGCTACACCTTC.

A remark on this clone: This CDR3 is also generated by other DNA sequences in the sample. This chain joins TRBV5-1 and TRBJ2-1, with 8 nucleotides matching TRBD2. This CDR3 has 14 amino acids. Germline CDR1 and CDR2: SGHRS and YFSETQ. V shed 5 bases and J 3 bases; nucleotides not matched to a gene: 4. The CDR3 bases are TGCGCCAGCAGTTCTGCGGGAGGCTACAATGAGCAGTTCTTC. It specifies CASSSAGGYNEQFF.

The chain carries TRBV6-6 and TRBJ2-7; 7 nucleotides match TRBD1. Germline lookup yields CDR1 MNHNY and CDR2 SVGAGI (reference sequence). CDR3 length: 12 amino acids. The ends lost 8 bases at V and 1 base at J; junction bases unmatched: 2. The CDR3, as DNA: TGTGCCAGCGGGACAGAATCCTACGAGCAGTACTTC. This sequence encodes CASGTESYEQYF.

J is TRBJ2-5 and V is TRBV7-9, with TRBD2 matching 10 bases. V shed 8 bases and J 5 bases; nucleotides not matched to a gene: 8. Germline CDR1 is SEHNR and CDR2 is FQNEAQ (reference sequence). The CDR3 totals 14 residues. Written as DNA, the CDR3 is TGTGCCAGCCGAGCGGGAGGGCCGTTTGAGACCCAGTACTTC. Protein product: CASRAGGPFETQYF.

The chain uses TRBV15 and TRBJ2-7, with TRBD1 matching over 9 bases. Trimming removed 0 bases from V and 4 bases from J; junction bases left unmatched: 4. Germline loops: CDR1 LNHNV, CDR2 YYDKDF (reference sequence). The CDR3 runs to 15 residues. For the CDR3, the DNA is TGTGCCACCAGCAGAGAGGGGACAGGGATATACGAGCAGTACTTC. The encoded protein is CATSREGTGIYEQYF.

This CDR3 is CASSPGTSDPETQYF. For the CDR3, the DNA is TGTGCCAGCAGTCCCGGGACTAGCGACCCAGAGACCCAGTACTTC. This chain joins TRBV6-6 and TRBJ2-5, with 10 nucleotides matching TRBD2. V shed 5 bases, J shed 4 bases, and the junction held 7 bases outside the gene matches. The CDR3 totals 15 residues. Per germline, CDR1 MNHNY and CDR2 SVGAGI (reference sequence).

The chain joins TRBV5-6 to TRBJ1-2; possibly TRBD1 for D (6 bases). The CDR3 totals 12 residues. Trimming cost V 7 bases and J 10 bases, with 17 bases left between them. Germline assignment: CDR1 SGHDT and CDR2 YYEEEE. The CDR3 sequence: CASSDSFPLYTF. The DNA for the CDR3 is TGTGCCAGCTCGGACAGTTTTCCCCTCTACACCTTC.

The chain is built from TRBV7-8 and TRBJ2-5; D ambiguous. Trimming took 1 base from V and 2 from J, leaving 14 bases between them. The CDR3 consists of 16 residues. Looked up from germline, CDR1 is SGHVS and CDR2 is FQNEAQ. CDR3 DNA sequence: TGTGCCAGCAGCTTAGATGATGGGAAACCTCAAGAGACCCAGTACTTC. Its protein is CASSLDDGKPQETQYF.

This sequence joins TRBV6-5 and TRBJ2-1, with a tentative D call TRBD2 (6 bases). The germline CDR1 and CDR2 sequences are MNHEY and SVGAGI. Trimming took 11 bases from V and 2 from J, leaving 16 bases between them. The CDR3 has 14 amino acids. In DNA, the CDR3 is TGTGCCGCCGGTGCCGGGACTCCCTACAATGAGCAGTTCTTC. Protein sequence: CAAGAGTPYNEQFF.

This chain joins TRBV5-6 and TRBJ2-2; D is undetermined. Germline V gives CDR1 SGHDT, CDR2 YYEEEE. The CDR3 is made up of 15 amino acids. The V gene lost 0 bases and the J gene lost 1 base, with 7 bases spanning the gap. In DNA form, the CDR3 reads TGTGCCAGCAGCTTGGAGAGCTTGAACACCGGGGAGCTGTTTTTT. It codes for CASSLESLNTGELFF. The full variable domain, its missing parts supplied by reference TRBV5-6 and TRBJ2-2, is DAGVTQSPTHLIKTRGQQVTLRCSPKSGHDTVSWYQQALGQGPQFIFQYYEEEERQRGNFPDRFSGHQFPNYSSELNVNALLLGDSALYLCASSLESLNTGELFFGEGSRLTVL.

The V and J genes are TRBV19 and TRBJ2-3; D may be TRBD2 (5 bases). The CDR3 has 15 residues. Per the germline V gene, CDR1 is LNHDA and CDR2 is SQIVND (reference sequence). Trimming took off 5 bases at V and 3 bases at J, with 15 bases between the two ends. The CDR3 DNA reads TGTGCCAGTAGTTCGTCGCTAGCCCTGACAGATACGCAGTATTTT. Protein sequence: CASSSSLALTDTQYF.

DNA for the CDR3: TGTGCCAGCAGTTTAGTCACCAGGGGGAACACTGAAGCTTTCTTT. Translated: CASSLVTRGNTEAFF. The chain has TRBV27 and TRBJ1-1, with TRBD1 as a possible D gene (6 bases). The CDR3 is made up of 15 amino acids. V lost 2 bases and J 1 base, leaving 11 bases between the germline ends. Germline V gene lookup returns CDR1 MNHEY and CDR2 SMNVEV (reference sequence).

V and J are TRBV14 and TRBJ2-7; D call uncertain. The germline CDR1 and CDR2 sequences are SGHDN and FVKESK. Trimming cost V 1 base and J 5 bases, with 3 bases left between them. This CDR3 comprises 11 residues. The CDR3 loop reads CASSQVNEQYF. The CDR3 DNA sequence: TGTGCCAGCAGCCAAGTGAACGAGCAGTACTTC. The whole variable domain, filled in from reference TRBV14 and TRBJ2-7, reads EAGVTQFPSHSVIEKGQTVTLRCDPISGHDNLYWYRRVMGKEIKFLLHFVKESKQDESGMPNNRFLAERTGGTYSTLKVQPAELEDSGVYFCASSQVNEQYFGPGTRLTVT.

This chain uses TRBV2 with TRBJ2-1, with TRBD2 identical over 8 bases. CDR3 size: 15 residues. Germline assignment: CDR1 SNHLY and CDR2 FYNNEI. Germline trimming cut 1 base from V and 7 bases from J; bases unmatched to any gene: 6. The CDR3 sequence: CASSEVTSGLNEQFF. As DNA, the CDR3 is TGTGCCAGCAGTGAAGTCACTAGCGGACTTAATGAGCAGTTCTTC.